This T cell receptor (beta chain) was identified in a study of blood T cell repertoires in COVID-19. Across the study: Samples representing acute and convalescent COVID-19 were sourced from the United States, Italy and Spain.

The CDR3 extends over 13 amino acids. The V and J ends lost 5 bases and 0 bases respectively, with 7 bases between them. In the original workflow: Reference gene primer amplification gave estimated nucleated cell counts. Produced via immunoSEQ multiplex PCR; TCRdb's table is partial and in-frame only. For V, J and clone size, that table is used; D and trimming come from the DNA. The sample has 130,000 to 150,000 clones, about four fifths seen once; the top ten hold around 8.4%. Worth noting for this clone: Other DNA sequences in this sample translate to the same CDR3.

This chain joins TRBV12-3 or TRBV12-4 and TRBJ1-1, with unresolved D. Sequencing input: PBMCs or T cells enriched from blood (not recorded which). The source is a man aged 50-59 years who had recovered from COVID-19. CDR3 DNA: TGTGCCAGCAGTCTCCCTCTGAACACTGAAGCTTTCTTT. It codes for CASSLPLNTEAFF.